The T cell receptor (beta chain) described here comes from a study of OX40 agonist ivuxolimab in advanced cancers. The table came from immunoSEQ multiplex PCR; TCRdb's copy has only in-frame clones and leaves some out. The sample includes roughly 76,000 clones, 85% to 90% seen only once; the top ten take around 3.2%. Germline V gives CDR1 SGHRS, CDR2 YFSETQ. The length of the CDR3 is 14 residues. V was cut by 0 bases and J by 9 bases, with 13 bases left in between. Sequencing was performed on CD4+ or CD8+ T cells sorted from blood, taken in a trial of the OX40 agonist ivuxolimab. The receptor was derived from an adult with an advanced solid tumor such as melanoma, head and neck, liver or kidney cancer. The chain couples TRBV5-1 to TRBJ2-1; TRBD2 might be the D (5 bases). The CDR3 coding sequence is TGCGCCAGCAGCTTGGACCTAGCCAGGCGTGAGCAGTTCTTC. It is translated as CASSLDLARREQFF.